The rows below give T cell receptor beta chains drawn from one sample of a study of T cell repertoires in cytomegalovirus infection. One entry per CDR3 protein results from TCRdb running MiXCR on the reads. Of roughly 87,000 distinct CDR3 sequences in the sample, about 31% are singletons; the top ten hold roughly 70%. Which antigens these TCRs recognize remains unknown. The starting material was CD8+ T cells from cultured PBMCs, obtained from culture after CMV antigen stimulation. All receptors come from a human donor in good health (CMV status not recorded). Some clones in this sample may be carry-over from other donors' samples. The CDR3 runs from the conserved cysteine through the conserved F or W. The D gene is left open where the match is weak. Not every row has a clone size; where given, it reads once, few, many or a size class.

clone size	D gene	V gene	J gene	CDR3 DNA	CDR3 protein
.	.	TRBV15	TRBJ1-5	TGTGCCACCAGCAGAGAGGAGAATCAGCCCCAGCATTTT	CATSREENQPQHF
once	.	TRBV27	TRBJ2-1	TGTGCCAGCACCCACGGGGGAAGATTATGGGATGAGCAGTTCTTC	CASTHGGRLWDEQFF
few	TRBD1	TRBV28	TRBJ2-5	TGTGCCAGCAGCCAGGACAGGGAAGAGACCCAGTACTTC	CASSQDREETQYF
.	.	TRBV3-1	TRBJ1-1	TGTGCCAGCAGCCAAGAATACAGGGTTCTGAACACTGAAGCTTTCTTT	CASSQEYRVLNTEAFF
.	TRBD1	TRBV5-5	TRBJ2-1	TGTGCCAGCAGCTTCTGGGGACAGAAAGCCTACAATGAGCAGTTCTTC	CASSFWGQKAYNEQFF
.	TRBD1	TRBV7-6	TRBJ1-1	TGTGCCAGCAGCCGGACAGGGGGGAGTGAAGCTTTCTTT	CASSRTGGSEAFF
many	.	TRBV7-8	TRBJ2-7	TGTGCCAGCAGCCCCTACTACGAGCAGTACTTC	CASSPYYEQYF
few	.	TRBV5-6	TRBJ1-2	TGTGCCAGCAGCCCCGGACCGGGCGACTATGGCTACACCTTC	CASSPGPGDYGYTF
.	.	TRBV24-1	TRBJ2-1	TGTGCCACCCCGCGGCGGCCACGAGGAGGTTGGGGGCAGTTCTTC	CATPRRPRGGWGQFF
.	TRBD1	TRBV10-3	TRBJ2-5	TGTGCCATCAGTGGGGACAGGGAGACCCAGTACTTC	CAISGDRETQYF
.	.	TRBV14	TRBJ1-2	TGTGCCAGCAGCCAAGTCGAGGGGCTAAGCTACACCTTC	CASSQVEGLSYTF
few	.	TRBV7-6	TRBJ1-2	TGTGCCAGCAGCCCTGGACAGCTCCTAAACTATGGCTACACCTTC	CASSPGQLLNYGYTF
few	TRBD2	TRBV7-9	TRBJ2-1	TGTGCCAGCAGCTTAGTAGGCCTAGCGGGATCTGGTGAGCAGTTCTTC	CASSLVGLAGSGEQFF
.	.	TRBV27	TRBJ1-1	TGTGCCAGCAGCGACCGCGCGCGGACTGAAGCTTTCTTT	CASSDRARTEAFF
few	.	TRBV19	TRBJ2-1	TGTGCCAGTAGTATAGGGGGCGGAAGCAATGAGCAGTTCTTC	CASSIGGGSNEQFF
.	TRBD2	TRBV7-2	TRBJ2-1	TGTGCCAGCAGCTTACTAGCTAGCGGGGGGGGGTCCTACAATGAGCAGTTCTTC	CASSLLASGGGSYNEQFF
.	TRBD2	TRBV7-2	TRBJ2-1	TGTGCCAGCAGCTTAGGGGAGGCTAGCGGGGGGGCGGATGAGCAGTTCTTC	CASSLGEASGGADEQFF
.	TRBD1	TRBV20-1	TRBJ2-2	TGCAGTGCTAGAGATCCGGGACAGACAATCCGGGAGCTGTTTTTT	CSARDPGQTIRELFF
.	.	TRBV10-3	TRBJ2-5	TGTGCCATCAGTGAGTTAAACGGAATACAAGAGACCCAGTACTTC	CAISELNGIQETQYF
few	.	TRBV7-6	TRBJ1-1	TGTGCCAGCAGCCCCGGTGGGGCCCTGGGGGCTTTCTTT	CASSPGGALGAFF
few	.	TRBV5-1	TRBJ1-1	TGCGCCAGCAGCTTGGCCCTGGACACTGAAGCTTTCTTT	CASSLALDTEAFF
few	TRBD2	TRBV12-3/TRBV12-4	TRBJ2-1	TGTGCCAGCAGTCACACTATCCGGGGGGGCCTCTTCAATGAGCAGTTCTTC	CASSHTIRGGLFNEQFF
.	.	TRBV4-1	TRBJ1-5	TGCGCCAGCAGCCAAGTATTCGGAAATCAGCCCCAGCATTTT	CASSQVFGNQPQHF
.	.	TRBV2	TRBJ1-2	TGTGCCAGCAGTGAATCAGCCGCCACCGCCAGGAGGGAGCACACCTTC	CASSESAATARREHTF
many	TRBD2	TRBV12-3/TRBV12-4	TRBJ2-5	TGTGCCAGCAGTTCTCCTCTAGCGGGGGGTGAGACCCAGTACTTC	CASSSPLAGGETQYF
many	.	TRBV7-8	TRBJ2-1	TGTGCCAGCAGCTTAGCGGGGTGGCATGAGCAGTTCTTC	CASSLAGWHEQFF
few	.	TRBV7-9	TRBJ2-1	TGTGCCAGCAGCTTAGACTATGAGCAGTTCTTC	CASSLDYEQFF